The 9 T cell receptor beta chains listed next were all sequenced from one sample in a study of cytomegalovirus exposure and HLA in healthy donors. Primers for the PCR totalled 60 Vbeta and 13 Jbeta. Assay: immunoSEQ multiplex PCR; the TCRdb copy retains only in-frame clones and omits some. In the table there are roughly 140,000 clones, approximately 83% of which are singletons. Sequenced: PBMCs. These TCRs come from a woman in her forties in good health and CMV-seronegative.

The V call is TRBV18, the J call TRBJ1-1; TRBD1 agrees at 7 bases. The germline CDR1 and CDR2 sequences are KGHSH and LQKENI. V trimming: 4 bases; J trimming: 6 bases; junction bases outside the gene matches: 11. The CDR3 sequence is 15 residues long. The CDR3 is CASSRQPDRVSEAFF. The CDR3 coding sequence is TGTGCCAGCTCACGGCAACCTGACAGGGTCTCTGAAGCTTTCTTT.

This clone has more than one count but fewer than ten. The chain uses TRBV5-4 and TRBJ2-5, with 9 nucleotides matching TRBD1. Germline V CDR1 and CDR2: SGHNT, YYREEE (reference sequence). The junction had 11 bases not matched to a gene; V was cut back by 9 bases and J by 5 bases. This CDR3 has 14 amino acids. DNA of the CDR3: TGTGCCACCACTAAACAGGGGGCCGGGGAGACCCAGTACTTC. Translated: CATTKQGAGETQYF.

The chain carries TRBV27 and TRBJ1-4; D gene ambiguous. The CDR3 sequence is 16 residues long. Trimming removed 8 bases from V and 1 base from J, with 17 bases in between. Germline CDR1 MNHEY, CDR2 SMNVEV (reference sequence). CDR3 DNA: TGTGCCAGCTCCCACTCGAGCGAATTAACTAATGAAAAACTGTTTTTT. It specifies CASSHSSELTNEKLFF.

As concerns this clone: Other DNA sequences of this sample code for an identical CDR3. The chain carries TRBV4-1 and TRBJ2-7; 8 bases are a match to TRBD2. Germline V gene sequence: CDR1 MGHRA, CDR2 YSYEKL. The CDR3 totals 15 residues. Trimming removed 1 base from V and 0 bases from J; junction bases left unmatched: 2. CDR3 sequence reads: CASSQGGGSSYEQYF. DNA of the CDR3: TGCGCCAGCAGCCAAGGCGGGGGGAGCTCCTACGAGCAGTACTTC.

The rearrangement links TRBV27 to TRBJ2-7; 7 nucleotides match TRBD2. Germline CDR1 MNHEY, CDR2 SMNVEV (reference sequence). J gave up 2 bases and V 2 bases, and 3 bases lay outside the gene matches. This CDR3 is built from 14 residues. The CDR3 DNA is TGTGCCAGCAGTTTAGGAGCGGGGACCTACGAGCAGTACTTC. It encodes CASSLGAGTYEQYF.

This chain uses TRBV29-1 with TRBJ2-5; 7 nucleotides align to TRBD1. The DNA end lines up better with TRBJ2-7; the J call may be wrong. CDR3 length: 15 amino acids. CDR1 is SQVTM, CDR2 ANQGSEA, per germline. Here the CDR3 reads CSVEESDRSSYEQYF. The CDR3, as DNA: TGCAGCGTTGAGGAATCGGACAGGAGCTCCTACGAGCAGTACTTC.

The gene calls are TRBV5-1 and TRBJ2-3; D may be TRBD1 (6 bases). Trimming shortened V by 4 bases and J by 0 bases, and 12 bases separated the two germline ends. Germline values: CDR1 SGHRS, CDR2 YFSETQ. This CDR3 is 15 amino acids long. DNA for the CDR3: TGCGCCAGCAGCCCTGGGGGCAGAAGCACAGATACGCAGTATTTT. Its translation: CASSPGGRSTDTQYF.

This chain joins TRBV29-1 and TRBJ1-4; no reliable D call. Per the germline V gene, CDR1 is SQVTM and CDR2 is ANQGSEA. Trimming left V 4 bases short and J 0 bases short, with 3 bases between. The CDR3 contains 12 residues. The DNA of the CDR3 is TGCAGCGTTGCTTCAACTAATGAAAAACTGTTTTTT. Translation gives CSVASTNEKLFF.

The J gene is TRBJ2-5, the V gene TRBV6-1; 9 bases align to TRBD2. CDR3 size: 14 residues. The J segment lost 2 bases and the V segment lost 4 bases, leaving 2 bases of the junction unmatched. Germline values: CDR1 MNHNS, CDR2 SASEGT. Here the CDR3 DNA reads TGTGCCAGCAGTGCCGCGGGAGGGCAAGAGACCCAGTACTTC. Amino acid sequence: CASSAAGGQETQYF.